This T cell receptor beta chain emerged from a study of blood T cell repertoires in COVID-19. As for the study in general: The origin of the acute and convalescent COVID-19 samples was the United States, Italy and Spain. T cells, B-cell-depleted T cells, or PBMCs supplied cDNA or gDNA.

This clone was found a few times. Sequencing used immunoSEQ multiplex PCR; TCRdb keeps in-frame clones, though not all of them. The sample lists approximately 80,000 clones, about 86% occurring once. Between the trimmed V and J ends, which lost 1 base and 6 bases, there was a span of 10 bases. This CDR3 comprises 13 residues. Germline V gene data show CDR1 as SGDLS and CDR2 as YYNGEE. This TCR was recovered from a man older than 75 with acute or convalescent COVID-19. This sequence joins TRBV9 and TRBJ2-5, with D tentatively TRBD2 (6 bases). Sequences were obtained from peripheral blood. The CDR3 DNA follows: TGTGCCAGCAGCGTAATGGGCGGGAAGACCCAGTACTTC. Its protein is CASSVMGGKTQYF.